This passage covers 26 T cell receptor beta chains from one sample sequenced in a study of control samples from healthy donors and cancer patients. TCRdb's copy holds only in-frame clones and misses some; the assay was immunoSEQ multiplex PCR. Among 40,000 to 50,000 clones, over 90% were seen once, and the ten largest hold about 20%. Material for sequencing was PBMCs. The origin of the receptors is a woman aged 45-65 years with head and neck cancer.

The CDR3 here is CASSPPGLKTDTQYF. DNA of the CDR3: TGTGCCAGCAGCCCCCCCGGACTGAAGACAGATACGCAGTATTTT. The rearrangement uses TRBV6-5 and TRBJ2-3, with a tentative D call TRBD2 (5 bases). Germline V CDR1 and CDR2: MNHEY, SVGAGI. V gave up 6 bases and J gave up 3 bases, with 16 bases separating them. The CDR3 covers 15 residues.

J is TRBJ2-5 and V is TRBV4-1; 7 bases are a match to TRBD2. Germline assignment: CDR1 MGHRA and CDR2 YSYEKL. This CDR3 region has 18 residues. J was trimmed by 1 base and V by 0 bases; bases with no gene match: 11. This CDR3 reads CASSQEMLGGGSQETQYF. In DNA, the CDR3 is TGCGCCAGCAGCCAAGAAATGTTAGGCGGGGGATCCCAAGAGACCCAGTACTTC.

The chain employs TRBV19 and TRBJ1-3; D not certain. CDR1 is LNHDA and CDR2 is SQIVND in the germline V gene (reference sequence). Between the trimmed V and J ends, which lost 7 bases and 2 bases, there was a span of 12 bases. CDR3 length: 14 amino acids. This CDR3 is CASTGGEAGNTIYF. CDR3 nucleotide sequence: TGTGCCAGTACGGGCGGGGAAGCTGGAAACACCATATATTTT.

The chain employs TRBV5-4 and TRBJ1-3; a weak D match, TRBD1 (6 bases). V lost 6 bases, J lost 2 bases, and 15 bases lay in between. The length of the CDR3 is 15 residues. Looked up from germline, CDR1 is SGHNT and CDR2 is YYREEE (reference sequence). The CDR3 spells CASTSGVLPGNTIYF. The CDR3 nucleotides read TGTGCCAGCACCTCAGGGGTACTTCCTGGAAACACCATATATTTT.

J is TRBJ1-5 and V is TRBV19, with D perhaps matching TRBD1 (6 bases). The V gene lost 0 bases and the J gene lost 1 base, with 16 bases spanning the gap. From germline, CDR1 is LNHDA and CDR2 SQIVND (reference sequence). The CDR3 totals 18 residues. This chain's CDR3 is CASSIDRDTRQSNQPQHF. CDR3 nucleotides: TGTGCCAGTAGTATAGATCGGGACACAAGACAGAGCAATCAGCCCCAGCATTTT.

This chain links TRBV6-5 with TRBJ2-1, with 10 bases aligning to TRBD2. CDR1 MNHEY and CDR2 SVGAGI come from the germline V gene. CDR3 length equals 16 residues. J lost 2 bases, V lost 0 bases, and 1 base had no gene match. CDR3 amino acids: CASSYSSGGTYNEQFF. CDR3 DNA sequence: TGTGCCAGCAGTTACTCTAGCGGGGGGACCTACAATGAGCAGTTCTTC.

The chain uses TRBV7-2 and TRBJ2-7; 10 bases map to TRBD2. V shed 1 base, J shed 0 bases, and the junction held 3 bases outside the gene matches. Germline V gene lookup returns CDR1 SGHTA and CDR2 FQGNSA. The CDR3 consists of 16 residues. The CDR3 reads CASSLGLAGSSYEQYF. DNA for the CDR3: TGTGCCAGCAGCTTAGGACTAGCGGGTTCCTCCTACGAGCAGTACTTC.

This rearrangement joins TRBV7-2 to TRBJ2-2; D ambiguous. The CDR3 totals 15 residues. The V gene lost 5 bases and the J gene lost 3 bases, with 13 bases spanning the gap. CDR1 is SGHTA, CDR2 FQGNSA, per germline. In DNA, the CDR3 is TGTGCCAGCAGCCCGCATGGGGTGTACACCGGGGAGCTGTTTTTT. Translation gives CASSPHGVYTGELFF.

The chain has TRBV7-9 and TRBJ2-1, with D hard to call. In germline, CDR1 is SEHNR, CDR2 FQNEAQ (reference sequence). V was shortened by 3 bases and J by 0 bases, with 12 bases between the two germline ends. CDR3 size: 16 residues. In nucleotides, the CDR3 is TGTGCCAGCAGCTTCGAATCGTTAAGCTCCTACAATGAGCAGTTCTTC. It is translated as CASSFESLSSYNEQFF.

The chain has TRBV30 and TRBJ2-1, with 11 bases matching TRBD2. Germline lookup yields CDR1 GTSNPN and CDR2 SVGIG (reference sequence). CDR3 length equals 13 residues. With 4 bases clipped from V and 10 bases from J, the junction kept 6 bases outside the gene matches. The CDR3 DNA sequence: TGTGCCTGGAAGTCTAGCGGGAGGAACGAGCAGTTCTTC. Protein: CAWKSSGRNEQFF.

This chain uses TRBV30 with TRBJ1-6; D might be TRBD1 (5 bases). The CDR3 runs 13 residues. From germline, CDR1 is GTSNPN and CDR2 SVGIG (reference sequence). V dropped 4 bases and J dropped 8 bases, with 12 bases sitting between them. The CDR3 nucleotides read TGTGCCTGGACATCGCAGGGTCATTCACCCCTCCACTTT. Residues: CAWTSQGHSPLHF.

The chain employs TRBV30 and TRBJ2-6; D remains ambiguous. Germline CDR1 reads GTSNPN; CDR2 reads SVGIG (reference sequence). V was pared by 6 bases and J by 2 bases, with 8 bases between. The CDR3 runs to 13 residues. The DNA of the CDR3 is TGTGCCTGTGGCCAGCCTGGGGCCAACGTCCTGACTTTC. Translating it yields CACGQPGANVLTF.

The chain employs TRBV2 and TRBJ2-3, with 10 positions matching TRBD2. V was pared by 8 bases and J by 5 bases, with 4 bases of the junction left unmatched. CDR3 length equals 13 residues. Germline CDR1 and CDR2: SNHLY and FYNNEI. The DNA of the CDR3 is TGTGCCAGCTCAGCGGGGGGGCAAGATACGCAGTATTTT. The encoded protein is CASSAGGQDTQYF.

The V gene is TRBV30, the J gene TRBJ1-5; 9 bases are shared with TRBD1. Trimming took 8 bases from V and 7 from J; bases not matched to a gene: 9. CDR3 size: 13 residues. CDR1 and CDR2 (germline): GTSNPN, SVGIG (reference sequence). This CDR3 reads CAAGQGGSQPQHF. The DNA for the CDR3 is TGTGCCGCGGGACAGGGAGGGAGCCAGCCCCAGCATTTT.

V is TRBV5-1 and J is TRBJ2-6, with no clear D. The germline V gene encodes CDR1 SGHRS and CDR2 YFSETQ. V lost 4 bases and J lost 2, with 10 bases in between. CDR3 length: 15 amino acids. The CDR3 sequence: CASSIESPGANVLTF. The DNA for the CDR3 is TGCGCCAGCAGCATAGAGAGCCCTGGGGCCAACGTCCTGACTTTC. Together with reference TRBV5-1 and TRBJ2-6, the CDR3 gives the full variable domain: KAGVTQTPRYLIKTRGQQVTLSCSPISGHRSVSWYQQTPGQGLQFLFEYFSETQRNKGNFPGRFSGRQFSNSRSEMNVSTLELGDSALYLCASSIESPGANVLTFGAGSRLTVL.

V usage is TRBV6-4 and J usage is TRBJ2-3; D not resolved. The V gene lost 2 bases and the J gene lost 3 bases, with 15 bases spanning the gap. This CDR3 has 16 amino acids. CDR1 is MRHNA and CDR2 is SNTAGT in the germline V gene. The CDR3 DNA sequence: TGTGCCAGCAGTGACGCCACTTTACGGACGACAGATACGCAGTATTTT. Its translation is CASSDATLRTTDTQYF.

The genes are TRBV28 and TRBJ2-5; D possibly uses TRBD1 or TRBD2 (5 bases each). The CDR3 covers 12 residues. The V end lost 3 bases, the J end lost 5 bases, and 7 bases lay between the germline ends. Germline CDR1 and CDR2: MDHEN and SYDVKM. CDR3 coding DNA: TGTGCCAGCAGTTTCGGGGCGGAGACCCAGTACTTC. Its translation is CASSFGAETQYF. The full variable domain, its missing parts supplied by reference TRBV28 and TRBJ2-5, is DVKVTQSSRYLVKRTGEKVFLECVQDMDHENMFWYRQDPGLGLRLIYFSYDVKMKEKGDIPEGYSVSREKKERFSLILESASTNQTSMYLCASSFGAETQYFGPGTRLLVL.

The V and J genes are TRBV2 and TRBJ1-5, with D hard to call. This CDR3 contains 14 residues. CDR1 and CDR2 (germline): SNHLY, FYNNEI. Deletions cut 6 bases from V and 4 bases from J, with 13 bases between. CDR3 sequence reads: CASRGDGINQPQHF. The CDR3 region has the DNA TGTGCCAGCAGGGGCGATGGTATAAATCAGCCCCAGCATTTT. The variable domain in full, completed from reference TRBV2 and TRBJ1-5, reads EPEVTQTPSHQVTQMGQEVILRCVPISNHLYFYWYRQILGQKVEFLVSFYNNEISEKSEIFDDQFSVERPDGSNFTLKIRSTKLEDSAMYFCASRGDGINQPQHFGDGTRLSIL.

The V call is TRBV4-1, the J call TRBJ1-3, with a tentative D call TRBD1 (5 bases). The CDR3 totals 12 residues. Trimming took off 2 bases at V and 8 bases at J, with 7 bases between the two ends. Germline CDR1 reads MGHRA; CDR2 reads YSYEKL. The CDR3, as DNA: TGCGCCAGCAGCCAAACAGGAGACACCATATATTTT. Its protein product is CASSQTGDTIYF.

The CDR3 loop reads CASMTGFQPQHF. The CDR3 nucleotides read TGTGCCAGCATGACGGGATTTCAGCCCCAGCATTTT. The chain is built from TRBV28 and TRBJ1-5, with D unresolved. This CDR3 has 12 residues. V lost 7 bases, J lost 6 bases, and 10 bases lay in between. CDR1 is MDHEN and CDR2 is SYDVKM in the germline V gene. Complete variable domain (other parts from reference TRBV28 and TRBJ1-5): DVKVTQSSRYLVKRTGEKVFLECVQDMDHENMFWYRQDPGLGLRLIYFSYDVKMKEKGDIPEGYSVSREKKERFSLILESASTNQTSMYLCASMTGFQPQHFGDGTRLSIL.

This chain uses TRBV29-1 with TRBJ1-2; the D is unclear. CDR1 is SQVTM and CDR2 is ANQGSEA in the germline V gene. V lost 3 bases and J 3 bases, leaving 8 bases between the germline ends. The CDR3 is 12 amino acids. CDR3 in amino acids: CSVDSGHYGYTF. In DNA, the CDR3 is TGCAGCGTTGACAGCGGGCACTATGGCTACACCTTC.

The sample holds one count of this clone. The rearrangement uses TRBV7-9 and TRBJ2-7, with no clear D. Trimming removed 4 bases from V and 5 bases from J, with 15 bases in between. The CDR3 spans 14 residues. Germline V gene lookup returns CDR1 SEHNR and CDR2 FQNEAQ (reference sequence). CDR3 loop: CASSSDWTGHEQYF. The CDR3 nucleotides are TGTGCCAGCAGCTCTGACTGGACCGGACACGAGCAGTACTTC.

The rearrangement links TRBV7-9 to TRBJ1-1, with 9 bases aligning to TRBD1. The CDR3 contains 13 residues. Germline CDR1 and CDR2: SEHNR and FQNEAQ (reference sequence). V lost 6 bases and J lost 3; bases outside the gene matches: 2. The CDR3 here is CASRRTGDTEAFF. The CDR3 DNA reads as TGTGCCAGCAGGCGGACAGGGGACACTGAAGCTTTCTTT.

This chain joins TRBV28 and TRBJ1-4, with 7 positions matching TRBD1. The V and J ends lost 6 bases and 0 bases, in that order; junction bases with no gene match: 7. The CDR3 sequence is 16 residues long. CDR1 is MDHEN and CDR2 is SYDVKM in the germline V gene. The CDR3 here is CASRNRDSPTNEKLFF. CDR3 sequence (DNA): TGTGCCAGCAGGAACCGGGACAGCCCAACTAATGAAAAACTGTTTTTT.

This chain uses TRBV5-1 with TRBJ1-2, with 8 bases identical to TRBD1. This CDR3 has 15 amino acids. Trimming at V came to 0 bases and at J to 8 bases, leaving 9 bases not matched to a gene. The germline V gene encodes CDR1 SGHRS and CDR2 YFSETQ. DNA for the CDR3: TGCGCCAGCAGCTTGGCCGGCCAGGGGGCGGGAGGCTACACCTTC. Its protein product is CASSLAGQGAGGYTF.

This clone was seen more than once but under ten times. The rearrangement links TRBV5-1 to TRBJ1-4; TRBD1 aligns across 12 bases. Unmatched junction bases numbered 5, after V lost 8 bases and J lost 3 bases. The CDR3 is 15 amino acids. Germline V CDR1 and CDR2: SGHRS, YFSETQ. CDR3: CASKGQGASNEKLFF. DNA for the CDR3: TGCGCCAGTAAGGGACAGGGGGCTTCTAATGAAAAACTGTTTTTT.